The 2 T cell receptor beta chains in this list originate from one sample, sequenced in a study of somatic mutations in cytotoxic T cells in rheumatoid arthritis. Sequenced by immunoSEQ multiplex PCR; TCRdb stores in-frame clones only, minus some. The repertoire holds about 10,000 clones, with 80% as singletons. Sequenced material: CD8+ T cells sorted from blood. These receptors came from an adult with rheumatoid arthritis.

The CDR3 bases are TGTGCCAGCAGTTTTGTCCGGGACAGGGACCCTAACACCGGGGAGCTGTTTTTT. It encodes CASSFVRDRDPNTGELFF. The V call is TRBV28, the J call TRBJ2-2, with TRBD1 identical over 9 bases. Germline CDR1 MDHEN, CDR2 SYDVKM. V shed 3 bases, J shed 2 bases, and the junction held 10 bases outside the gene matches. CDR3 size: 18 residues. The full variable domain, rest sourced from reference TRBV28 and TRBJ2-2, is DVKVTQSSRYLVKRTGEKVFLECVQDMDHENMFWYRQDPGLGLRLIYFSYDVKMKEKGDIPEGYSVSREKKERFSLILESASTNQTSMYLCASSFVRDRDPNTGELFFGEGSRLTVL.

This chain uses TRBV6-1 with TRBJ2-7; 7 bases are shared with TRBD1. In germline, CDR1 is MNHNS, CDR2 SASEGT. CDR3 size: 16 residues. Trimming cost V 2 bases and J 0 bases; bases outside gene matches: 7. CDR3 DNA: TGTGCCAGCAGTGAATGGGACAGAATGAGCTCCTACGAGCAGTACTTC. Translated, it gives CASSEWDRMSSYEQYF.